A single T cell receptor (beta chain) is shown here with its context. This entry comes from a study of T cell responses to AZD1222 COVID-19 vaccine. Produced via immunoSEQ multiplex PCR; TCRdb's table is partial and in-frame only. The sample yields 120,000 to 150,000 clones, 85% to 90% seen once. The CDR3 is 14 residues long. Looked up from germline, CDR1 is SGHVS and CDR2 is FQNEAQ. V lost 6 bases and J lost 2, with 14 bases in between. The genes are TRBV7-8 and TRBJ2-7; D might be TRBD1 or TRBD2, each matching 5 bases. The origin of this receptor is an adult in good health. Source: peripheral blood, taken on day 0 of AZD1222 vaccination. CDR3 region: CASSRVLGAYEQYF. In nucleotides, the CDR3 is TGTGCCAGCAGTCGTGTCCTGGGGGCCTACGAGCAGTACTTC. Complete variable domain (other parts from reference TRBV7-8 and TRBJ2-7): GAGVSQSPRYKVAKRGQDVALRCDPISGHVSLFWYQQALGQGPEFLTYFQNEAQLDKSGLPSDRFFAERPEGSVSTLKIQRTQQEDSAVYLCASSRVLGAYEQYFGPGTRLTVT.